These 13 T cell receptor beta chains share one sample of origin, sequenced in a study of shared clonotypes between healthy human individuals. The assay was immunoSEQ multiplex PCR, and TCRdb's table has in-frame clones only and misses some. This table has approximately 2.3 million clones, just over 90% appearing once. Material: naive CD4+ T cells from PBMCs. Described subset: CD45RA+ positively selected. The receptors originated from a man younger than 35 in good health. Some clones in this sample may be carry-over from other donors' samples.

The rearrangement links TRBV10-3 to TRBJ2-5; 12 nucleotides align to TRBD2. V was pared by 3 bases and J by 5 bases, with 7 bases of the junction left unmatched. CDR3 length: 16 residues. Germline loops: CDR1 ENHRY, CDR2 SYGVKD. DNA for the CDR3: TGTGCCATCAGTGAACGACTAGCGGGAGTGGGGGAGACCCAGTACTTC. Protein product: CAISERLAGVGETQYF.

The rearrangement uses TRBV7-2 and TRBJ2-1; no reliable D call. Germline-derived CDR1 and CDR2 are SGHTA and FQGNSA. This CDR3 contains 15 residues. V lost 1 base and J lost 5, with 12 bases in between. CDR3 DNA sequence: TGTGCCAGCAGCTTAGTCGGGTCGCGGAACAATGAGCAGTTCTTC. Translated: CASSLVGSRNNEQFF.

The rearrangement links TRBV28 to TRBJ1-2, with TRBD1 identical over 7 bases. Germline lookup yields CDR1 MDHEN and CDR2 SYDVKM. There are 12 residues in the CDR3. Unmatched junction bases numbered 5, after V lost 8 bases and J lost 5 bases. The CDR3, as DNA: TGTGCCAGCGTATCAGGGGGGTATGGCTACACCTTC. It encodes CASVSGGYGYTF.

CDR3 in DNA: TGTGCCAGCACCTCCCCGGACACCGCTAACTATGGCTACACCTTC. Its protein is CASTSPDTANYGYTF. The rearrangement joins TRBV7-2 to TRBJ1-2, with TRBD1 as a possible D gene (5 bases). Germline V gene sequence: CDR1 SGHTA, CDR2 FQGNSA. The CDR3 is 15 residues long. V dropped 7 bases and J dropped 0 bases, with 15 bases sitting between them.

There are a few counts of this clone. The chain employs TRBV5-1 and TRBJ2-7; D unclear. The germline V gene encodes CDR1 SGHRS and CDR2 YFSETQ. This CDR3 has 13 amino acids. V dropped 3 bases and J dropped 5 bases, with 12 bases sitting between them. The CDR3 protein is CASSSRRSDEQYF. The DNA of the CDR3 is TGCGCCAGCAGCTCCCGACGATCGGACGAGCAGTACTTC.

The chain combines TRBV4-2 with TRBJ2-3; D gene unclear. The CDR3 spans 13 residues. From germline, CDR1 is LGHNA and CDR2 YNFKEQ. Trimming removed 0 bases from V and 7 bases from J, with 8 bases in between. CDR3 sequence reads: CASSQEGGHTQYF. CDR3 sequence (DNA): TGTGCCAGCAGCCAAGAAGGTGGGCATACGCAGTATTTT.

This chain links TRBV20-1 with TRBJ1-1; no reliable D call. The CDR3 length is 11 residues. The V end lost 3 bases, the J end lost 11 bases, and 13 bases lay between the germline ends. Germline CDR1 and CDR2: DFQATT and SNEGSKA (reference sequence). The DNA for the CDR3 is TGCAGTGCTAGCGGGTTGGATCGGGCTTTCTTT. It encodes CSASGLDRAFF.

This clone was observed a single time. V gene TRBV23-1 combines with J gene TRBJ1-2; D not resolved. TRBV23-1 is an open reading frame whose function is uncertain. The CDR3 totals 15 residues. Trimming took 4 bases from V and 4 from J, leaving 16 bases between them. The CDR3, as DNA: TGCGCCAGCAGTCCTTCCGCCCAGACCCGCTATGGCTACACCTTC. This encodes CASSPSAQTRYGYTF.

The chain recombines TRBV4-2 with TRBJ2-6; D unclear. V lost 2 bases and J 1 base, leaving 9 bases between the germline ends. The CDR3 consists of 16 residues. CDR1 and CDR2 from the germline V gene are LGHNA and YNFKEQ. CDR3 loop: CASSQFATSGANVLTF. The CDR3 DNA is TGTGCCAGCAGCCAATTCGCGACTTCTGGGGCCAACGTCCTGACTTTC.

The rearrangement joins TRBV4-3 to TRBJ2-3; 9 nucleotides line up with TRBD2. CDR1 LGHNA and CDR2 YSLEER come from the germline V gene. This CDR3 comprises 17 residues. The V gene end was trimmed by 3 bases and the J gene end by 2 bases; junction bases not matched to a gene: 9. The CDR3 DNA reads TGCGCCAGCAGCCAGATCCCGGGACTAGCCCCCACAGATACGCAGTATTTT. It yields the protein CASSQIPGLAPTDTQYF.

This chain joins TRBV5-1 and TRBJ2-7; 9 bases fit TRBD2. The germline V gene has CDR1 SGHRS and CDR2 YFSETQ. This CDR3 comprises 14 residues. V was clipped by 3 bases and J by 4 bases; unmatched bases: 5. The CDR3 DNA is TGCGCCAGCAGCTCAGCGGGAGGACTATACGAGCAGTACTTC. Translated, it gives CASSSAGGLYEQYF. The full variable domain, with the rest looked up from reference TRBV5-1 and TRBJ2-7, is KAGVTQTPRYLIKTRGQQVTLSCSPISGHRSVSWYQQTPGQGLQFLFEYFSETQRNKGNFPGRFSGRQFSNSRSEMNVSTLELGDSALYLCASSSAGGLYEQYFGPGTRLTVT.

V gene TRBV7-3 combines with J gene TRBJ2-3; D uncertain. The germline CDR1 and CDR2 sequences are SGHTA and FQGTGA. Trimming removed 1 base from V and 0 bases from J, with 8 bases in between. The CDR3 loop spans 15 amino acids. The DNA of the CDR3 is TGTGCCAGCAGCTTAAATGTCGTTAGCACAGATACGCAGTATTTT. Its translation: CASSLNVVSTDTQYF.

The genes are TRBV9 and TRBJ2-2, with 13 bases fitting TRBD2. The ends lost 4 bases at V and 8 bases at J; junction bases unmatched: 8. The CDR3 has 16 residues. Germline CDR1 reads SGDLS; CDR2 reads YYNGEE. As DNA, the CDR3 is TGTGCCAGCAGCCATGGACTAGCGGGAGAGGGTGGGGAGCTGTTTTTT. This sequence encodes CASSHGLAGEGGELFF.